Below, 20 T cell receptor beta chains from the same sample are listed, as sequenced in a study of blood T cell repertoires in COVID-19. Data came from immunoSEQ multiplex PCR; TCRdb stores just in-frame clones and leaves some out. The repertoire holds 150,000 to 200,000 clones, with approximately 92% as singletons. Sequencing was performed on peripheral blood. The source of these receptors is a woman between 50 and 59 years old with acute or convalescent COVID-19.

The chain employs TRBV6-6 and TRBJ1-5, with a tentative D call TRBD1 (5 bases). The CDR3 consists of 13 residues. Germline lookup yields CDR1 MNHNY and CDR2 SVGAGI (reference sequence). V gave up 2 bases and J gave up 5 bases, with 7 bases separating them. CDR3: CASSYNRYQPQHF. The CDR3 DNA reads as TGTGCCAGCAGTTACAACAGGTATCAGCCCCAGCATTTT.

CDR3 nucleotides: TGTGCCAGCACCCAGGACAGAAATAATGAAAAACTGTTTTTT. This sequence encodes CASTQDRNNEKLFF. V is TRBV3-1 (or the pseudogene TRBV3-2) and J is TRBJ1-4; maybe TRBD1 (6 bases). Trimming pared 7 bases from V and 4 bases from J, leaving 13 bases between. The CDR3 has 14 residues. Germline assignment: CDR1 LGHDT and CDR2 YNNKEL (reference sequence).

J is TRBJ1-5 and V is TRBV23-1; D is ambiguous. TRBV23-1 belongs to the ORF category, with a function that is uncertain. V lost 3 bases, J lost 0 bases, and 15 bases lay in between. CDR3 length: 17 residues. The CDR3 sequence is CASSHKNIIYSNQPQHF. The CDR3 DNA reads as TGCGCCAGCAGTCACAAGAACATCATTTATAGCAATCAGCCCCAGCATTTT.

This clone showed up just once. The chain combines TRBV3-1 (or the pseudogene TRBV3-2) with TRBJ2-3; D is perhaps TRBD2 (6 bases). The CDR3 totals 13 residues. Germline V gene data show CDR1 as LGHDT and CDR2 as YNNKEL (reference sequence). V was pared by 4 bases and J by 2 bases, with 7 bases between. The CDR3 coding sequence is TGTGCCAGCAGCCCGGGGGTCACAGATACGCAGTATTTT. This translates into CASSPGVTDTQYF.

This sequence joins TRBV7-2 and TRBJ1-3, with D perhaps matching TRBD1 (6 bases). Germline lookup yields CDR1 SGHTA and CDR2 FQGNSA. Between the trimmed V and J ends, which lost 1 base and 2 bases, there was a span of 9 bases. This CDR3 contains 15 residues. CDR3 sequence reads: CASSLDRAPGNTIYF. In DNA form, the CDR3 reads TGTGCCAGCAGCTTAGACAGGGCCCCTGGAAACACCATATATTTT.

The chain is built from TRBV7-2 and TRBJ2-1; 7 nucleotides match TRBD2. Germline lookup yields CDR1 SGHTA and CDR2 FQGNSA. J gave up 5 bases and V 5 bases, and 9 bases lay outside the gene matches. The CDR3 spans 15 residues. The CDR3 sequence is CASSLFAGVNNEQFF. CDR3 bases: TGTGCCAGCAGCCTTTTCGCGGGAGTTAACAATGAGCAGTTCTTC.

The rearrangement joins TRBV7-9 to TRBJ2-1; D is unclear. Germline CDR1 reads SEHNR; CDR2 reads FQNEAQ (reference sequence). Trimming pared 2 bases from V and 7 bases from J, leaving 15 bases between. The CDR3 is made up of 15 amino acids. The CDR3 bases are TGTGCCAGCAGCTTAACTTTGGTCAATCTGAATGAGCAGTTCTTC. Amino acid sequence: CASSLTLVNLNEQFF.

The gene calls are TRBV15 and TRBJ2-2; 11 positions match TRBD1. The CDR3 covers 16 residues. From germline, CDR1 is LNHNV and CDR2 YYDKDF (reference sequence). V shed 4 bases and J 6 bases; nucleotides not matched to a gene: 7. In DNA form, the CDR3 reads TGTGCCACCAGCATCCTAGGACAGGGGGCGCCCGGGGAGCTGTTTTTT. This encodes CATSILGQGAPGELFF.

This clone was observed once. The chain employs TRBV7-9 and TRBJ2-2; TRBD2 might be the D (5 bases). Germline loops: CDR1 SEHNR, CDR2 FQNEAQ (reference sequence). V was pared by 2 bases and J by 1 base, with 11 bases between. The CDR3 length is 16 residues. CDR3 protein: CASSLLSGMNTGELFF. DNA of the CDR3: TGTGCCAGCAGCTTACTCTCGGGGATGAACACCGGGGAGCTGTTTTTT.

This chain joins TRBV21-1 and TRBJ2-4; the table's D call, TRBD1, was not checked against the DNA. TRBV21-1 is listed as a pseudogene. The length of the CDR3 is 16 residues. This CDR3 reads CASSNQNGTGKNIQYF. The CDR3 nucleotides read TGTGCCAGCAGCAATCAGAACGGGACAGGCAAAAACATTCAGTACTTC.

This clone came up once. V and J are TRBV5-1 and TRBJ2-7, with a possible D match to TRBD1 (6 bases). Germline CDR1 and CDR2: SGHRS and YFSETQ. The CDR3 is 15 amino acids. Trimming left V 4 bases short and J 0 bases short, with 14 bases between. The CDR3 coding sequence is TGCGCCAGCAGCATACAGGGCGACAGCTCCTACGAGCAGTACTTC. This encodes CASSIQGDSSYEQYF.

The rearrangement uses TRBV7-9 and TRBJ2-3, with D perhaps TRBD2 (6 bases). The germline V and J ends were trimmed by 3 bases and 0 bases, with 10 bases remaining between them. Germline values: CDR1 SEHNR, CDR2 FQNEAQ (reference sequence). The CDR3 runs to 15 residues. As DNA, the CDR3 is TGTGCCAGCAGCTTGTGGACTACAAGCACAGATACGCAGTATTTT. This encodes CASSLWTTSTDTQYF.

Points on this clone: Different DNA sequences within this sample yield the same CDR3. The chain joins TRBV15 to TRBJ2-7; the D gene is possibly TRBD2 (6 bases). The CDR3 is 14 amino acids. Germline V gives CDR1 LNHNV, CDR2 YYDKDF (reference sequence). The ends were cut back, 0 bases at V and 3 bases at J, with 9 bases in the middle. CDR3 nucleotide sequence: TGTGCCACCAGCAGAGATCGGGGGAGCTACGAGCAGTACTTC. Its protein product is CATSRDRGSYEQYF.

The CDR3, as DNA: TGTGCCAGCAGACTAAACTCGAACACTGAAGCTTTCTTT. Translated: CASRLNSNTEAFF. V is TRBV2 and J is TRBJ1-1; D is uncertain. Looked up from germline, CDR1 is SNHLY and CDR2 is FYNNEI. The CDR3 runs to 13 residues. V was pared by 6 bases and J by 1 base, with 9 bases between.

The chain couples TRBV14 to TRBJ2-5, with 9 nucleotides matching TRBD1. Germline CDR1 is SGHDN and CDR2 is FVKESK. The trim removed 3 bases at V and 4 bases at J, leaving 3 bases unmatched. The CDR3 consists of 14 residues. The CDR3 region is CASSHTDRGETQYF. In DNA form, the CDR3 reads TGTGCCAGCAGCCACACGGACAGGGGAGAGACCCAGTACTTC.

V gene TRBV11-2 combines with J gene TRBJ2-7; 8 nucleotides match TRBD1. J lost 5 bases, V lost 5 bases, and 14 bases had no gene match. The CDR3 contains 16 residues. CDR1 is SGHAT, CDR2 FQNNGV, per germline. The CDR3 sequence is CASSDNQGAFFHEQYF. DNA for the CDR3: TGTGCCAGCAGCGATAACCAGGGGGCTTTCTTCCACGAGCAGTACTTC. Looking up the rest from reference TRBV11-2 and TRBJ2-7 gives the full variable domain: EAGVAQSPRYKIIEKRQSVAFWCNPISGHATLYWYQQILGQGPKLLIQFQNNGVVDDSQLPKDRFSAERLKGVDSTLKIQPAKLEDSAVYLCASSDNQGAFFHEQYFGPGTRLTVT.

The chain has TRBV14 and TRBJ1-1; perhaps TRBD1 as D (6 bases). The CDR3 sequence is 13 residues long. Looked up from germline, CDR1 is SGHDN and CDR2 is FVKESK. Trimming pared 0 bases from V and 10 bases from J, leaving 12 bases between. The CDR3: CASSQDLRGRAFF. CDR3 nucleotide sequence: TGTGCCAGCAGCCAAGATCTGAGGGGGAGAGCTTTCTTT.

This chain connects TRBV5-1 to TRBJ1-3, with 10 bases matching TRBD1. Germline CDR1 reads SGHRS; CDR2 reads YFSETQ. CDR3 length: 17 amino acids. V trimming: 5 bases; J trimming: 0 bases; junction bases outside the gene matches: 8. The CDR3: CASRMTGGQSSGNTIYF. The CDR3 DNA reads TGCGCCAGCAGGATGACAGGGGGCCAGAGCTCTGGAAACACCATATATTTT.

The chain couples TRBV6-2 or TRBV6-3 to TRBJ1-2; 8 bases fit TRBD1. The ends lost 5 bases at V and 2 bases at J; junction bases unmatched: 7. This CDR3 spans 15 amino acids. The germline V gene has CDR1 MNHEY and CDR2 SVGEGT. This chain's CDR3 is CASSRTGRGNYGYTF. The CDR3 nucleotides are TGTGCCAGCAGTAGGACAGGGCGTGGAAACTATGGCTACACCTTC.

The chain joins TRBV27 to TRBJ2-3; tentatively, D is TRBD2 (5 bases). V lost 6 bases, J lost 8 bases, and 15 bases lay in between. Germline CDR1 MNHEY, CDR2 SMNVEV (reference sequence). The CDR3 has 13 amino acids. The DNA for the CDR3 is TGTGCCAGCAGGGTGACTACCGTAGGTACGCAGTATTTT. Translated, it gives CASRVTTVGTQYF.